This entry features one T cell receptor beta chain sequence. The antigen remains unidentified. With the 5' RACE reads reprocessed, TCRdb shows one record per CDR3 protein and no DNA. This table lists around 470,000 distinct CDR3 sequences. The sample is drawn from a study of T cells expressing NK-cell markers. The overall study: Sequencing of TCR beta repertoires drew on sorted CD3+CD56+NKG2C+, CD3+CD56+NKG2C- and CD3+CD56-NKG2C+ T cells. Overall study results and limits: It is unclear if expanded NKG2C-expressing clones target HCMV antigens. For a few donors, these clonotypes were likewise the leading ones in the CD3+CD56-NKG2C+ fraction. About six donors showed dominant NKG2C+ clonotypes comprising roughly 1.0-7.0% of their CD8+ T cells.

The CDR3 consists of 12 residues. The germline V gene encodes CDR1 LNHDA and CDR2 SQIVND (reference sequence). The V call is TRBV19, the J call TRBJ2-3. The sequenced sample consisted of blood T cells: a sorted CD56 or NKG2C T cell subset, CD4+ or CD8+ T cells, or bulk PBMC T cells (not recorded which). The receptor comes from a woman in her 50s in good health. The CDR3 loop reads CASSNHQDTQYF.